Presented here are 18 T cell receptor beta chains from one specimen sequenced in a study of glioma-infiltrating T cells after dendritic cell vaccination. Libraries were prepared by immunoSEQ multiplex PCR; TCRdb keeps only in-frame clonotypes and omits some of them. The data contain 85,000 to 100,000 clones, around 85% of them singletons. Time point here: after dendritic cell vaccination, including at tumor progression/relapse. Material: blood, obtained after dendritic cell vaccination. These receptor sequences come from a human donor with glioblastoma.

On this clone: Within the sample, other DNA sequences also encode this same CDR3. The J gene is TRBJ1-6, the V gene TRBV7-3, with a tentative D call TRBD1 (6 bases). This CDR3 has 16 amino acids. Germline CDR1 is SGHTA and CDR2 is FQGTGA. The V gene lost 2 bases and the J gene lost 5 bases, with 13 bases spanning the gap. The CDR3 coding sequence is TGTGCCAGCAGCTTAGCCGGACAGCTCAATAATTCACCCCTCCACTTT. Protein product: CASSLAGQLNNSPLHF.

The chain joins TRBV7-2 to TRBJ1-2; 9 bases match TRBD1. CDR1 is SGHTA and CDR2 is FQGNSA in the germline V gene. The CDR3 loop spans 16 amino acids. V dropped 0 bases and J dropped 5; count of bases not matched to a gene: 7. The CDR3 region has the DNA TGTGCCAGCAGCTTAGCTCGGACAGGGGCGGGGTATGGCTACACCTTC. Its translation is CASSLARTGAGYGYTF.

The chain links TRBV2 to TRBJ2-7; 7 nucleotides align to TRBD1. J gave up 0 bases and V 5 bases, and 4 bases lay outside the gene matches. In germline, CDR1 is SNHLY, CDR2 FYNNEI. CDR3 size: 14 residues. The CDR3 sequence is CASSTTGSSYEQYF. CDR3 DNA sequence: TGTGCCAGCAGTACGACAGGGAGCTCCTACGAGCAGTACTTC.

The rearrangement uses TRBV7-2 and TRBJ1-2; D remains unclear. Germline V gives CDR1 SGHTA, CDR2 FQGNSA. The CDR3 consists of 13 residues. The V end was cut by 5 bases, the J end by 3 bases, with 10 bases between. CDR3 region: CASSLNLDYGYTF. The CDR3, as DNA: TGTGCCAGCAGCCTAAACCTGGACTATGGCTACACCTTC. The complete variable domain, with remaining parts taken from reference TRBV7-2 and TRBJ1-2, reads GAGVSQSPSNKVTEKGKDVELRCDPISGHTALYWYRQSLGQGLEFLIYFQGNSAPDKSGLPSDRFSAERTGGSVSTLTIQRTQQEDSAVYLCASSLNLDYGYTFGSGTRLTVV.

The V and J genes are TRBV5-1 and TRBJ2-3; TRBD2 matches at 10 bases. The ends lost 3 bases at V and 4 bases at J; junction bases unmatched: 5. There are 15 residues in the CDR3. CDR1 is SGHRS and CDR2 is YFSETQ in the germline V gene. The chain's CDR3 is CASSSQLAGPDTQYF. For the CDR3, the DNA is TGCGCCAGCAGCTCGCAACTAGCGGGACCAGATACGCAGTATTTT.

This clone was detected a few times. The gene calls are TRBV7-3 and TRBJ1-2; TRBD1 agrees at 10 bases. The germline CDR1 and CDR2 sequences are SGHTA and FQGTGA. With 5 bases clipped from V and 6 bases from J, the junction kept 3 bases outside the gene matches. CDR3 length: 13 amino acids. The CDR3 region is CASSPDRGHGYTF. The CDR3, as DNA: TGTGCCAGCAGCCCTGACAGGGGGCATGGCTACACCTTC.

This clone has a single count. The chain has TRBV6-1 and TRBJ2-5; 14 nucleotides line up with TRBD2. The germline V gene has CDR1 MNHNS and CDR2 SASEGT. Losses at the gene ends were 6 bases for V and 5 bases for J; bases not matched to a gene: 5. The CDR3 runs 15 residues. CDR3 in amino acids: CASRATSGRAETQYF. CDR3 bases: TGTGCCAGCAGGGCGACTAGCGGGAGGGCCGAGACCCAGTACTTC.

The chain employs TRBV18 and TRBJ2-7; D perhaps matches TRBD1 (5 bases). The CDR3 has 14 amino acids. Germline-derived CDR1 and CDR2 are KGHSH and LQKENI. Trimming pared 2 bases from V and 4 bases from J, leaving 12 bases between. CDR3 sequence: CASSPGASTYEQYF. In nucleotides, the CDR3 is TGTGCCAGCTCACCAGGGGCGAGTACTTACGAGCAGTACTTC. Full variable domain (outside the CDR3, taken from reference TRBV18 and TRBJ2-7): NAGVMQNPRHLVRRRGQEARLRCSPMKGHSHVYWYRQLPEEGLKFMVYLQKENIIDESGMPKERFSAEFPKEGPSILRIQQVVRGDSAAYFCASSPGASTYEQYFGPGTRLTVT.

This clone was seen a handful of times. The rearrangement joins TRBV29-1 to TRBJ1-2; D ambiguous. Germline CDR1 is SQVTM and CDR2 is ANQGSEA. The CDR3 runs 11 residues. Trimming left V 6 bases short and J 7 bases short, with 12 bases between. The CDR3 here is CSVRGFGGYTF. As DNA, the CDR3 is TGCAGCGTCCGCGGTTTTGGTGGCTACACCTTC.

This clone has just one count. V and J are TRBV6-1 and TRBJ1-1, with 12 bases matching TRBD1. With 5 bases clipped from V and 3 bases from J, the junction kept 4 bases outside the gene matches. Germline V gene sequence: CDR1 MNHNS, CDR2 SASEGT. There are 15 residues in the CDR3. In DNA, the CDR3 is TGTGCCAGCAGTAAGGGGACAGGGGGCTACACTGAAGCTTTCTTT. Its protein product is CASSKGTGGYTEAFF.

The chain couples TRBV18 to TRBJ1-4, with TRBD1 matching 7 bases. Germline V lookup: CDR1 KGHSH, CDR2 LQKENI. The junction had 9 bases not matched to a gene; V was cut back by 3 bases and J by 5 bases. The length of the CDR3 is 16 residues. CDR3 sequence reads: CASSPFSTGRNEKLFF. CDR3 sequence (DNA): TGTGCCAGCTCACCCTTTTCGACAGGGCGGAATGAAAAACTGTTTTTT.

This sequence joins TRBV4-3 and TRBJ1-1; no clear D gene. V was trimmed by 0 bases and J by 4 bases, leaving 12 bases between them. This CDR3 spans 15 amino acids. Germline CDR1 LGHNA, CDR2 YSLEER. The CDR3 sequence is CASSQDHRGGTEAFF. The CDR3 DNA follows: TGCGCCAGCAGCCAAGATCATCGGGGAGGCACTGAAGCTTTCTTT.

DNA for the CDR3: TGTGCCAGCAGCCCCGATTGGAGCATGAACACTGAAGCTTTCTTT. This codes for CASSPDWSMNTEAFF. The gene calls are TRBV7-6 and TRBJ1-1, with D uncertain. The CDR3 is 15 residues long. Germline V CDR1 and CDR2: SGHVS, FNYEAQ. The germline V and J ends were trimmed by 5 bases and 0 bases, with 13 bases remaining between them.

The chain recombines TRBV7-9 with TRBJ1-4, with D possibly being TRBD1 (6 bases). V was pared by 4 bases and J by 7 bases, with 16 bases between. Germline assignment: CDR1 SEHNR and CDR2 FQNEAQ (reference sequence). The CDR3 contains 15 residues. CDR3 in DNA: TGTGCCAGCAGCTCGGGAGGGGGGGCCGGTGAAAAACTGTTTTTT. Translated, it gives CASSSGGGAGEKLFF.

This clone has a single count. This chain joins TRBV25-1 and TRBJ2-6; D is unclear. This CDR3 is built from 18 residues. Between the trimmed V and J ends, which lost 2 bases and 2 bases, there was a span of 16 bases. Germline CDR1 MGHDK, CDR2 SYGVNS. CDR3 amino acids: CASSEPNSRPTGANVLTF. The CDR3 nucleotides are TGTGCCAGCAGTGAACCAAACAGTAGGCCCACTGGGGCCAACGTCCTGACTTTC.

The genes are TRBV11-2 and TRBJ2-7; weak D call: TRBD1 (5 bases). The germline V and J ends were trimmed by 4 bases and 4 bases, with 8 bases remaining between them. The V gene's germline CDR1 is SGHAT and CDR2 FQNNGV. The CDR3 runs to 12 residues. As DNA, the CDR3 is TGTGCCAGCAGCTCCTACAGGTACGAGCAGTACTTC. Its translation is CASSSYRYEQYF.

This sequence joins TRBV2 and TRBJ1-5, with a tentative D call TRBD1 (5 bases). The ends were cut back, 2 bases at V and 11 bases at J, with 13 bases in the middle. Germline values: CDR1 SNHLY, CDR2 FYNNEI. The CDR3 contains 13 residues. The CDR3 region is CASSETTVRAQHF. The CDR3 bases are TGTGCCAGCAGTGAAACGACAGTCCGGGCCCAGCATTTT.

The chain's CDR3 is CASSLGDNYGYTF. CDR3 DNA sequence: TGTGCCAGCAGCTTGGGAGACAACTATGGCTACACCTTC. The chain combines TRBV7-9 with TRBJ1-2; D not certain. CDR3 size: 13 residues. From germline, CDR1 is SEHNR and CDR2 FQNEAQ (reference sequence). Between the trimmed V and J ends, which lost 3 bases and 2 bases, there was a span of 7 bases. Complete variable domain (other parts from reference TRBV7-9 and TRBJ1-2): DTGVSQNPRHKITKRGQNVTFRCDPISEHNRLYWYRQTLGQGPEFLTYFQNEAQLEKSRLLSDRFSAERPKGSFSTLEIQRTEQGDSAMYLCASSLGDNYGYTFGSGTRLTVV.